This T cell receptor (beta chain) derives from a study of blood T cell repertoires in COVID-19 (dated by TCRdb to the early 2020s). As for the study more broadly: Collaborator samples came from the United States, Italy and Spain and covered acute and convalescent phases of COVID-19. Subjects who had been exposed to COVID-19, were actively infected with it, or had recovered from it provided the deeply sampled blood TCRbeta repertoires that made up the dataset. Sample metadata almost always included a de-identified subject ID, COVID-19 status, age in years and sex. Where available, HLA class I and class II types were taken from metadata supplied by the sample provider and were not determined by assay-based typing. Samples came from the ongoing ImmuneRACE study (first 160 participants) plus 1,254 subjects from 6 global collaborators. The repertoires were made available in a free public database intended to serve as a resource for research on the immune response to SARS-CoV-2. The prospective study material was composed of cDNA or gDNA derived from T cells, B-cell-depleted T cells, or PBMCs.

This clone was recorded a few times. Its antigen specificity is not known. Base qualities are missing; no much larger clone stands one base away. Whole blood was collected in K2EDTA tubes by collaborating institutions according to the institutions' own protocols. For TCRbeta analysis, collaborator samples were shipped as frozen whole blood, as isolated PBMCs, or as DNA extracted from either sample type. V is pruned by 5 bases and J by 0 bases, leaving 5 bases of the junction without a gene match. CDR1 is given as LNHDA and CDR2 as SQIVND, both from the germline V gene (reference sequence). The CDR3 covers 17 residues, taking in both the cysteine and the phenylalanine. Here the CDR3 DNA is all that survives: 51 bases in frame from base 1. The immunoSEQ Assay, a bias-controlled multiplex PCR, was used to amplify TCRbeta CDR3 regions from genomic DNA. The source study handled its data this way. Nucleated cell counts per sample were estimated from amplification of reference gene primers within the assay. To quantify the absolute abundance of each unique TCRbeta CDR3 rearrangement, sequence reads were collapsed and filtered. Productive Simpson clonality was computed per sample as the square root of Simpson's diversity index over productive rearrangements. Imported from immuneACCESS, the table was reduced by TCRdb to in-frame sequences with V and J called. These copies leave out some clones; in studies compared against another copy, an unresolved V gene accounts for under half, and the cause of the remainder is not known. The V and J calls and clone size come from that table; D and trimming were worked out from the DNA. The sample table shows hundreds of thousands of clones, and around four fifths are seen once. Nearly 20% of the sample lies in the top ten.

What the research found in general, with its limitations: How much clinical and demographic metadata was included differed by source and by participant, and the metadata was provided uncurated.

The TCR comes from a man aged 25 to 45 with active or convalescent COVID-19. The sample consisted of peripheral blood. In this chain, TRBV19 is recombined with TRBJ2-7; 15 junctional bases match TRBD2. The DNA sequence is TGTGCCAGTAGTTTCGGACTAGCGGGGGGGCACTCCTACGAGCAGTACTTC. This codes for CASSFGLAGGHSYEQYF.